This is a list of T cell receptor beta chains from one sample in a study of identical twins. Each CDR3 protein is one row after TCRdb ran MiXCR on the 5' RACE reads. The sample includes 250,000 to 300,000 distinct CDR3 sequences, 8% to 9.5% of them seen just once. This same sample was also taken into another study, of yellow fever vaccine responses in identical twins.

Sequencing input: CD8+ T cells sorted from blood. Receptors were obtained from a woman between 18 and 29 years old in good health. The CDR3 runs from the conserved cysteine through the conserved F or W. Fields, in order: D gene, CDR3 length, J gene, clone size, V gene, CDR3 DNA, CDR3 protein. A D gene is named only where the DNA matches it firmly. The listing skips clone size in some rows; elsewhere it reads once, few, many or a size class.

.,14,TRBJ2-1,few,TRBV27,TGTGCCAGCAGTCCAGTGGGGGCAGAAAATGAGCAGTTCTTC,CASSPVGAENEQFF
TRBD1,19,TRBJ2-7,few,TRBV28,TGTGCCAGCAGCCCGGCTGGTGGTCGGCGACAGGGCAAGGGCTACGAGCAGTACTTC,CASSPAGGRRQGKGYEQYF
.,14,TRBJ1-1,.,TRBV28,TGTGCCAGCAGTTTAAGGGACTTTCGCACTGAAGCTTTCTTT,CASSLRDFRTEAFF
.,16,TRBJ2-2,.,TRBV12-5,TGTGCTAGTGGTTTGCCAAGCGGTCCGGACGCCGGGGAGCTGTTTTTT,CASGLPSGPDAGELFF
.,15,TRBJ1-4,many,TRBV4-1,TGCGCCAGCAGCCAAGAAGGAACACTAAATGAAAAACTGTTTTTT,CASSQEGTLNEKLFF
TRBD2,17,TRBJ2-1,many,TRBV20-1,TGCAGTGCTCCAGACCTCACTAGCGGGAGCTCCTACAATGAGCAGTTCTTC,CSAPDLTSGSSYNEQFF
.,15,TRBJ2-7,many,TRBV29-1,TGCAGCGTTGAAGGGGCCCAAGGTTACGGCTACGAGCAGTACTTC,CSVEGAQGYGYEQYF
.,14,TRBJ2-2,few,TRBV30,TGTGCCTGGAGTGATGCAAGGGACACCGGGGAGCTGTTTTTT,CAWSDARDTGELFF
TRBD1,15,TRBJ2-7,.,TRBV14,TGTGCCAGCAGCCTACTGGGACAGAACTCCTACGAGCAGTACTTC,CASSLLGQNSYEQYF
TRBD1,12,TRBJ2-1,.,TRBV20-1,TGCAGTGCTAGAGAACAGGGGTGGGAGCAGTTCTTC,CSAREQGWEQFF
.,14,TRBJ2-7,.,TRBV28,TGTGCCAGCAGTTTACGCGCAGAACCCTACGAGCAGTACTTC,CASSLRAEPYEQYF
.,13,TRBJ1-1,many,TRBV4-3,TGCGCCAGCAGCCAAGATTTACTGTTTGAAGCTTTCTTT,CASSQDLLFEAFF
.,14,TRBJ2-2,.,TRBV27,TGTGCCAGCAGTTTAGGTCGGGGAACCGGGGAGCTGTTTTTT,CASSLGRGTGELFF
.,13,TRBJ1-2,few,TRBV12-3/TRBV12-4,TGTGCCAGCGGGTGGCAGGCTAACTATGGCTACACCTTC,CASGWQANYGYTF
.,15,TRBJ2-2,.,TRBV7-9,TGTGCCAGCAGCCCAGGGACACCAACAGGCGGGGAGCTGTTTTTT,CASSPGTPTGGELFF
.,12,TRBJ2-7,many,TRBV7-9,TGTGCCAGCAGCTTAGTCCCCTACGAGCAGTACTTC,CASSLVPYEQYF
TRBD2,16,TRBJ2-3,.,TRBV20-1,TGCAGTGCTAGAGAGGGACTAGCGGGAGTATTGGATACGCAGTATTTT,CSAREGLAGVLDTQYF
.,17,TRBJ2-3,few,TRBV11-2,TGTGCCAGCAGCTTAGATTGGAGGGGGGAATTTACAGATACGCAGTATTTT,CASSLDWRGEFTDTQYF